The rows below give T cell receptor beta chains drawn from one sample of a study of OX40 agonist ivuxolimab in advanced cancers. Sequencing used immunoSEQ multiplex PCR; TCRdb keeps in-frame clones, though not all of them. The repertoire holds about 75,000 clones, around 86% seen once, with approximately 7.7% in the top ten. The sample was CD4+ or CD8+ T cells sorted from blood, taken in a trial of the OX40 agonist ivuxolimab. All receptors come from an adult with an advanced solid tumor such as melanoma, head and neck, liver or kidney cancer. CDR3s leave out the opening cysteine and the closing phenylalanine or tryptophan.

CDR3: ASSRRSGNYEQY; length: 12; V: TRBV5-4
CDR3: ATLRVGNSPLH; length: 11; V: TRBV13
CDR3: ASSESSIGGQQY; length: 12; V: TRBV10-1
CDR3: AISEIGYEGSSYNSPLH; length: 17; V: TRBV10-3
CDR3: ASGTGSYQPQH; length: 11; V: TRBV19
CDR3: ASSWKGAGTDTQY; length: 13; V: TRBV5-1
CDR3: ASSPGQGANEKLF; length: 13; V: TRBV7-9
CDR3: ASSLEANEKLF; length: 11; V: TRBV5-1
CDR3: ASSVKVHEKLF; length: 11; V: TRBV2
CDR3: ASSFQGTWDTQY; length: 12; V: TRBV5-1
CDR3: ASSWTQNTEAF; length: 11; V: TRBV28
CDR3: ASSSTHVQGNEQF; length: 13; V: TRBV11-2
CDR3: ASSLRPWDSNQPQH; length: 14; V: TRBV7-8
CDR3: ASSLTDPKNIQY; length: 12; V: TRBV7-9
CDR3: ASSSSILGELF; length: 11; V: TRBV7-9
CDR3: ASSYAGPYGYT; length: 11; V: TRBV6-6
CDR3: ASSVRDRSSYEQY; length: 13; V: TRBV28
CDR3: ASSLRLAGNEQF; length: 12; V: TRBV27
CDR3: ASSVLQGSSEQF; length: 12; V: TRBV6-4
CDR3: ASTRQGEDSPLH; length: 12; V: TRBV9
CDR3: ASSLTPRIGTGANNEQF; length: 17; V: TRBV7-3
CDR3: ASSIRQPGANVLT; length: 13; V: TRBV19
CDR3: ASSVGGNTIY; length: 10; V: TRBV9
CDR3: ASSQSIRAPPVEQY; length: 14; V: TRBV23-1
CDR3: ASSDLGMGVNYEQY; length: 14; V: TRBV25-1
CDR3: ASSLRSSGNTIY; length: 12; V: TRBV7-2